The present T cell receptor beta chain was sequenced within a study of blood T cell repertoires in COVID-19. Study information: Whether acute or convalescent, the COVID-19 samples came from the United States, Italy and Spain.

The CDR3 is made up of 15 amino acids. Looked up from germline, CDR1 is SGHRS and CDR2 is YFSETQ. The J segment lost 6 bases and the V segment lost 3 bases, leaving 9 bases of the junction unmatched. TCRdb's table, derived via immunoSEQ multiplex PCR, lists solely in-frame clones and lacks some. The table records about 90,000 clones, around four fifths of them present only once. The chain recombines TRBV5-1 with TRBJ1-1; 9 bases line up with TRBD1. This TCR was sampled from a human donor in a cohort sampled during active COVID-19. Sequenced: peripheral blood. CDR3 bases: TGCGCCAGCAGCTACCTACAGGGGGCAAGGTCTGAAGCTTTCTTT. Protein sequence: CASSYLQGARSEAFF.